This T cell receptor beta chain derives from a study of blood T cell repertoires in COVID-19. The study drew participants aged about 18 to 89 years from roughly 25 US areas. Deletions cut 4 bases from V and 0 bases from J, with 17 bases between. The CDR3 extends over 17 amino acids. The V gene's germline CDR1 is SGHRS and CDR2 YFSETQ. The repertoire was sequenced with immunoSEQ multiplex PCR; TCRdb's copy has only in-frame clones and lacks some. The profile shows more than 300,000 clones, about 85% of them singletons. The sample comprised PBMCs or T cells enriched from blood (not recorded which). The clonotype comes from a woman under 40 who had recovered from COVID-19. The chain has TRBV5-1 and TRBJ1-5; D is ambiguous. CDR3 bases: TGCGCCAGCAGCCCCCGACAAGCAACTTATAGCAATCAGCCCCAGCATTTT. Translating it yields CASSPRQATYSNQPQHF.